The present T cell receptor (beta chain) was sequenced within a study of Ad26.COV2.S vaccination and SARS-CoV-2 variants. Study results and caveats: Overall T cell responses may have been underestimated by the analyses of TCR breadth and depth.

Sequencing used immunoSEQ multiplex PCR; TCRdb keeps in-frame clones, though not all of them. Here the sample spans roughly 250,000 clones, roughly 89% being singletons. This clone was recorded once. Antigen: not known. CDR3 length: 11 residues. Looked up from germline, CDR1 is SGHAT and CDR2 is FQNNGV. V was trimmed by 5 bases and J by 4 bases, leaving 5 bases between them. Regarding treatment: around 19 received Ad26.COV2.S at low or high dose, single or two shots; several received placebo; per-sample allocation not given. It was on day 63 after the first vaccine or placebo injection that samples were taken.

V usage is TRBV11-2 and J usage is TRBJ1-2; D gene ambiguous. The specimen comprised peripheral blood, sampled in a trial of Ad26.COV2.S vaccine versus placebo. The source is a person between 18 and 59 years old who received the Ad26.COV2.S COVID-19 vaccine or a placebo. CDR3 amino acids: CASSPGYGYTF. In DNA form, the CDR3 reads TGTGCCAGCAGCCCCGGCTATGGCTACACCTTC.